The following is a TCR beta chain sequence with its context. Per germline, CDR1 MNHEY and CDR2 SVGAGI. The CDR3 is 15 residues long. The V segment lost 5 bases and the J segment 2 bases; nucleotides outside the gene matches: 4. Here immunoSEQ multiplex PCR was the method, and the copy in TCRdb shows in-frame clones only, minus some. Here the sample spans 40,000 to 45,000 clones, around 90% being singletons. This sample is part of a study of graft-versus-host responses after intestinal transplantation. Source: PBMCs, taken around 320 days after intestinal transplant. The chain joins TRBV6-5 to TRBJ1-5; 9 bases fit TRBD1. The sequence came from a human patient who received an intestinal transplant, so some T cells may come from the graft donor. The CDR3 is CASSRDRGGNQPQHF. CDR3 DNA: TGTGCCAGCAGTCGCGACAGGGGGGGCAATCAGCCCCAGCATTTT.